This T cell receptor beta chain came from a study of blood T cell repertoires in COVID-19. Libraries were prepared by immunoSEQ multiplex PCR; TCRdb keeps only in-frame clonotypes and omits some of them. The sample lists roughly 200,000 clones, over 75% occurring once. This TCR was recovered from a man between 65 and 79 years old with active or convalescent COVID-19. The sequencing input was peripheral blood.

The CDR3 loop is CASRATSGGAYEQFF. The CDR3 region has the DNA TGTGCCAGCAGGGCGACTAGCGGGGGGGCCTATGAGCAGTTCTTC. The chain links TRBV6-5 to TRBJ2-1, with 14 positions matching TRBD2. The CDR3 has 15 residues. CDR1 is MNHEY and CDR2 is SVGAGI in the germline V gene. V shed 6 bases, J shed 8 bases, and the junction held 6 bases outside the gene matches.